These T cell receptor beta chains were read from a single sample in a study of T cells in Graves' hyperthyroidism and ophthalmopathy. A single record per CDR3 protein comes from TCRdb applying MiXCR to the multiplex PCR reads. The sample has 490,000 or so distinct CDR3 sequences; about 20% are singletons. Sample: blood. Every receptor here comes from a middle-aged man with Graves' ophthalmopathy. CDR3s include the opening cysteine and the closing phenylalanine or tryptophan. A D gene is named only where the DNA matches it firmly. The size field is filled for only some rows; it gives once, few, many or a size class.

size,J,V,D,DNA,CDR3
few,TRBJ1-1,TRBV5-1,.,TGCGCCAGCAACCCGGAAGGGGGTAACACTGAAGCTTTCTTT,CASNPEGGNTEAFF
.,TRBJ1-1,TRBV28,.,TGTGCCACCCAGAACACTGAAGCTTTCTTT,CATQNTEAFF
.,TRBJ2-1,TRBV27,.,TGTGCCAGCAGACCTGCAGGGATCCTGATCATTTATGAGCAGTTCTTC,CASRPAGILIIYEQFF
.,TRBJ2-2,TRBV18,.,TGTGCCAGCTCACCACCGTCAACGAACACCGGGGAGCTGTTTTTT,CASSPPSTNTGELFF
.,TRBJ2-7,TRBV20-1,TRBD2,TGCAGTGCTAGACTCCGACTAGCGGGATACGAGCAGTACTTC,CSARLRLAGYEQYF
many,TRBJ1-5,TRBV6-2/TRBV6-3,.,TGTGCCAGCAGTTACTCGACGGCAGGCTCCTATAGCAATCAGCCCCAGCATTTT,CASSYSTAGSYSNQPQHF
few,TRBJ1-1,TRBV12-5,.,TGTGCTAGTGGTTTGGAGACTGCGGAGGGAGCTTTCTTT,CASGLETAEGAFF
few,TRBJ1-5,TRBV5-8,.,TGTGCCAGGTGGGGCTCCCTTCAGCCCCAGCATTTT,CARWGSLQPQHF
.,TRBJ1-4,TRBV2,TRBD1,TGTGCCAGCAGCACCCGACAGGGAACTAATGAAAAACTGTTTTTT,CASSTRQGTNEKLFF
few,TRBJ1-4,TRBV3-1,.,TGTGCCAGTGCCCGGGCAACTAATGAAAAACTGTTTTTT,CASARATNEKLFF
.,TRBJ1-2,TRBV19,TRBD1,TGTGCCAGTAGTACCCGGACAGGGTCCGACGGCTACACCTTC,CASSTRTGSDGYTF
few,TRBJ2-3,TRBV28,TRBD2,TGTGCCAGCAGCCTACTAGCGGATACAGATACGCAGTATTTT,CASSLLADTDTQYF
few,TRBJ2-3,TRBV7-2,.,TGTGCCAGCAGCCCGATCGGGGGCGGTCCGACGGATACGCAGTATTTT,CASSPIGGGPTDTQYF
.,TRBJ1-3,TRBV28,.,TGTGCCAGCAGTTATGGGACGGGAGGCTCTGGAAACACCATATATTTT,CASSYGTGGSGNTIYF
.,TRBJ2-7,TRBV7-2,TRBD2,TGTGCCAGCAGCCCGGGACTAGCGGGGTTCTACGAGCAGTACTTC,CASSPGLAGFYEQYF
.,TRBJ2-7,TRBV19,TRBD1,TGTGCCAGTAGTATCCCGACAGGGGCGAGCTCCTACGAGCAGTACTTC,CASSIPTGASSYEQYF
.,TRBJ2-5,TRBV10-3,TRBD2,TGTGCCATCAGTGAGTCGATCTCAAGCGGGAGGGCCCGGCAAGAGACCCAGTACTTC,CAISESISSGRARQETQYF
many,TRBJ2-1,TRBV20-1,TRBD2,TGCAGTGCAACGGGACTAGCGGGAGTAAATGAGCAGTTCTTC,CSATGLAGVNEQFF
few,TRBJ2-3,TRBV29-1,TRBD1,TGCAGCGTCCGCCGGGACAGGGGCACAGATACGCAGTATTTT,CSVRRDRGTDTQYF
many,TRBJ2-5,TRBV6-2/TRBV6-3,TRBD2,TGTGCCAGCAGCCCGCTGACTAGCGGGAGTCACGAGACCCAGTACTTC,CASSPLTSGSHETQYF
.,TRBJ2-3,TRBV5-1,.,TGCGCCAGCAGCCTATCAGACGGGGGAGTAGATACGCAGTATTTT,CASSLSDGGVDTQYF
many,TRBJ2-4,TRBV7-3,TRBD2,TGTGCCAGCAGCTCGAGCAGCGGGGGAAACATTCAGTACTTC,CASSSSSGGNIQYF
.,TRBJ2-5,TRBV2,TRBD2,TGTGCCAGCGGGGGAGGGCCACAAGAGACCCAGTACTTC,CASGGGPQETQYF
few,TRBJ2-3,TRBV5-1,.,TGCGCCAGCAGCTTGGTTTGGAAGAGCACAGATACGCAGTATTTT,CASSLVWKSTDTQYF
.,TRBJ2-5,TRBV24-1,TRBD2,TGTGCCACCAGTGATTTGCATTGGCTAGCGGCAAAAGAGACCCAGTACTTC,CATSDLHWLAAKETQYF
once,TRBJ1-1,TRBV27,.,TGTGCCAGCAGGGACGTCGGGGTGTACACTGAAGCTTTCTTT,CASRDVGVYTEAFF
.,TRBJ2-2,TRBV6-4,TRBD2,TGTGCCAGCAGTACTAGCGGGAGACACACCGGGGAGCTGTTTTTT,CASSTSGRHTGELFF
many,TRBJ2-3,TRBV28,TRBD2,TGTGCCAGCAGGCCCCTCCCCCGCGGGAGGGCAGATACGCAGTATTTT,CASRPLPRGRADTQYF
.,TRBJ1-1,TRBV4-1,.,TGCGCCAGCAGCCAATCATCAGGGAACACTGAAGCTTTCTTT,CASSQSSGNTEAFF
many,TRBJ1-1,TRBV30,.,TGTGCCTGGAGTGTCGCCACCAACACTGAAGCTTTCTTT,CAWSVATNTEAFF
.,TRBJ2-3,TRBV13,.,TGTGCCAGCAGCCTCTGGGGGGAGGAGGGAGTCGGAGTCGGAGATACGCAGTATTTT,CASSLWGEEGVGVGDTQYF
few,TRBJ1-6,TRBV4-2,.,TGTGCCAGCAGCCAAGATCAGGATTCACCCCTCCACTTT,CASSQDQDSPLHF
many,TRBJ2-3,TRBV12-3/TRBV12-4,.,TGTGCCAGCAGCCTCATGAAGGTCGAAGATACGCAGTATTTT,CASSLMKVEDTQYF
.,TRBJ1-2,TRBV12-3/TRBV12-4,.,TGTGCCAGCGGCCGTCGGGGTGGCTGCACCTTC,CASGRRGGCTF
.,TRBJ1-2,TRBV2,.,TGTGCCAGCAGTGAGAGTGGCTACACCTTC,CASSESGYTF
.,TRBJ2-7,TRBV27,.,TGTGCCAGCAGAGGACCGTCGACCTCCTACGAGCAGTACTTC,CASRGPSTSYEQYF
few,TRBJ2-1,TRBV25-1,TRBD2,TGTGCCAGCAGTGGGAACCGCGGGGGGGCGAGGTACAATGAGCAGTTCTTC,CASSGNRGGARYNEQFF
.,TRBJ2-3,TRBV5-8,TRBD1,TGTGCCAGCAGCTCCCCGAAGGGACAGCCCACAGATACGCAGTATTTT,CASSSPKGQPTDTQYF
.,TRBJ2-7,TRBV4-3,TRBD2,TGCGCCAGCAGCCAAGTGTGGACTAGCGGTTTCGAGCAGTACTTC,CASSQVWTSGFEQYF
few,TRBJ1-5,TRBV30,.,TGTGCCTGGAGTGGGACAGTCGATCAGCCCCAGCATTTT,CAWSGTVDQPQHF
few,TRBJ2-5,TRBV5-8,TRBD2,TGTGCCAGCAGGTTTACCGGGACTAGCGGGGGTAAAGAGACCCAGTACTTC,CASRFTGTSGGKETQYF
many,TRBJ2-3,TRBV3-1,TRBD2,TGTGCCAGCAGCCTATCTAGCGGCGGCACAGATACGCAGTATTTT,CASSLSSGGTDTQYF
many,TRBJ2-5,TRBV7-2,TRBD2,TGTGCCAGCAGCCCCGATGTTCGCGGGGGCCAAGAGACCCAGTACTTC,CASSPDVRGGQETQYF
.,TRBJ1-2,TRBV28,TRBD1,TGTGCCAGCAGTACCCCGGGACAGGGATTTACTAACTATGGCTACACCTTC,CASSTPGQGFTNYGYTF
many,TRBJ2-3,TRBV28,.,TGTGCCAGCAGTGGGGCGGGAAATTCAGATACGCAGTATTTT,CASSGAGNSDTQYF
many,TRBJ2-3,TRBV7-9,.,TGTGCCAGCAGCCCCCAGGGGGGGCGATACACAGATACGCAGTATTTT,CASSPQGGRYTDTQYF
.,TRBJ2-5,TRBV6-1,TRBD2,TGTGCCAGCACCCAAGCGGGAGGGCCTTTCTTCTGGACCCAGTACTTC,CASTQAGGPFFWTQYF
many,TRBJ1-1,TRBV3-1,.,TGTGCCAGCAGCCAGGGGGCGCGCAGTGAAGCTTTCTTT,CASSQGARSEAFF
many,TRBJ2-6,TRBV5-1,.,TGCGCCAGCAGCTTCGGCGGGACCTCTGGGGCCAACGTCCTGACTTTC,CASSFGGTSGANVLTF
.,TRBJ2-7,TRBV20-1,.,TGCAGTGCTAGACCTCAAAGGCAGGACTTCAAATCCTACGAGCAGTACTTC,CSARPQRQDFKSYEQYF
many,TRBJ1-1,TRBV12-3/TRBV12-4,.,TGTGCCAGCAGTTTAGCGCGTGTCACTGAAGCTTTCTTT,CASSLARVTEAFF
many,TRBJ1-5,TRBV2,TRBD1,TGTGCCAGCAGGGGGGGACAGGTCAATCAGCCCCAGCATTTT,CASRGGQVNQPQHF
.,TRBJ2-5,TRBV15,TRBD2,TGTGCCACCAGCAGAGGGGGTAGCGGGAGGGAAGAGACCCAGTACTTC,CATSRGGSGREETQYF
.,TRBJ1-1,TRBV29-1,.,TGCAGCGTTGAAGGTGGATCCGAAGCTTTCTTT,CSVEGGSEAFF
few,TRBJ1-2,TRBV7-2,.,TGTGCCAGCAGCTTAAGCTTGGATCGGGGGGCCTATGGCTACACCTTC,CASSLSLDRGAYGYTF
many,TRBJ2-7,TRBV5-1,.,TGCGCCAGCAGCTTGATGACCTACTCCTACGAGCAGTACTTC,CASSLMTYSYEQYF
many,TRBJ2-6,TRBV25-1,.,TGTGCCAGCAGACCTCCGCTGACGGAGAACTCTGGGGCCAACGTCCTGACTTTC,CASRPPLTENSGANVLTF
.,TRBJ2-1,TRBV7-8,.,TGTGCCAGCAGCTTCGATGAGCCTTCCTACAATGAGCAGTTCTTC,CASSFDEPSYNEQFF
.,TRBJ2-7,TRBV14,.,TGTGCCAGCAGCCCGATGGTGGGGGGCCACGAGCAGTACTTC,CASSPMVGGHEQYF
many,TRBJ2-3,TRBV7-2,TRBD2,TGTGCCAGCAGCCCGGGAGGCGGCGCAGATACGCAGTATTTT,CASSPGGGADTQYF